The rows below give T cell receptor beta chains drawn from one sample of a study of blood T cell repertoires in COVID-19. TCRdb's copy holds only in-frame clones and misses some; the assay was immunoSEQ multiplex PCR. The sample includes roughly 180,000 clones, around 84% of them seen just once. The sequenced sample consisted of peripheral blood. The receptors shown here come from a woman between 50 and 59 years old with COVID-19, enrolled during active disease. The CDR3 runs from the conserved cysteine through the conserved F or W. The D gene is left open where the match is weak. Where a row states a size, it is once, few, many or the class of an expanded clone; other rows omit it.

j_gene | abundance | v_gene | d_gene | CDR3nt | CDR3aa
TRBJ2-5 | - | TRBV3-1/TRBV3-2 | - | TGTGCCAGCAGCCGGCAGGGAGGCGAGACCCAGTACTTC | CASSRQGGETQYF
TRBJ2-6 | - | TRBV5-1 | TRBD1 | TGCGCCAGCAGCCCCGGGACAGAACTCTCTGGGGCCAACGTCCTGACTTTC | CASSPGTELSGANVLTF
TRBJ2-2 | - | TRBV5-1 | - | TGCGCCAGCAGTTCCACACAGGGTACCCCCGGGGAGCTGTTTTTT | CASSSTQGTPGELFF
TRBJ1-4 | - | TRBV19 | - | TGTGCCAGTAGTATTGGAGGGGTGGCAACTAATGAAAAACTGTTTTTT | CASSIGGVATNEKLFF
TRBJ2-1 | - | TRBV5-1 | - | TGCGCCAGCAGCTTGGACTATAACAATGAGCAGTTCTTC | CASSLDYNNEQFF
TRBJ2-2 | - | TRBV5-4 | TRBD2 | TGTGCCAGCAGCTATGGACTAGCGGGCCCGACCGGGGAGCTGTTTTTT | CASSYGLAGPTGELFF
TRBJ1-4 | - | TRBV10-1 | - | TGCGCCAGCAGTGATGCGGGAGAAAAACTGTTTTTT | CASSDAGEKLFF
TRBJ1-4 | - | TRBV3-1/TRBV3-2 | TRBD1 | TGTGCCAGCAGCCAAGTAGCAGGGGGCCTTGCAACTAATGAAAAACTGTTTTTT | CASSQVAGGLATNEKLFF
TRBJ2-3 | - | TRBV7-2 | - | TGTGCCAGCAGCCGCCCCCCTAGCACCGGAGATACGCAGTATTTT | CASSRPPSTGDTQYF
TRBJ1-2 | - | TRBV15 | - | TGTGCCACCAGCAGATTCCGACAGGAGGCCGGCTATGGCTACACCTTC | CATSRFRQEAGYGYTF
TRBJ2-3 | few | TRBV2 | TRBD2 | TGTGCCAGTTCTACCGGGACTAAGGTTTCCCATACGCAGTATTTT | CASSTGTKVSHTQYF
TRBJ2-7 | - | TRBV27 | TRBD1 | TGTGCCAGCAGTGCCGGGACAGGTGGTTTCGAGCAGTACTTC | CASSAGTGGFEQYF
TRBJ1-1 | - | TRBV19 | - | TGTGCCAGTAGTGTATCAGGGAGGACTACTGAAGCTTTCTTT | CASSVSGRTTEAFF
TRBJ2-7 | - | TRBV27 | TRBD2 | TGTGCCAGCAGTTTAGAACCGACTAGCGCTTACGAGCAGTACTTC | CASSLEPTSAYEQYF
TRBJ2-2 | once | TRBV30 | TRBD2 | TGTGCCTGGCGGGGGGGGGTCCCCTACTGGACCGGGGAGCTGTTTTTT | CAWRGGVPYWTGELFF
TRBJ1-4 | - | TRBV4-1 | - | TGCGCCAGCAGCCTAGGAGGGGATATGAACAAACTGTTTTTT | CASSLGGDMNKLFF
TRBJ2-3 | - | TRBV18 | - | TGTGCCAGCTCAGGCGGGACGACAGATACGCAGTATTTT | CASSGGTTDTQYF
TRBJ2-7 | - | TRBV3-1/TRBV3-2 | TRBD2 | TGTGCCAGCAGCCAAGGAAGCGGGGTCTCGGGCGAGCAGTACTTC | CASSQGSGVSGEQYF
TRBJ1-1 | few | TRBV12-3/TRBV12-4 | - | TGTGCCAGCAGTTTGACAGACACTGAAGCTTTCTTT | CASSLTDTEAFF
TRBJ1-1 | - | TRBV5-1 | - | TGCGCCAGCAGCTTGTTGCAGGACACTGAAGCTTTCTTT | CASSLLQDTEAFF
TRBJ1-6 | - | TRBV3-1/TRBV3-2 | TRBD1 | TGTGCCAGCAGCCAAAATCGACAGGGCAATTCACCCCTCCACTTT | CASSQNRQGNSPLHF
TRBJ2-7 | - | TRBV6-1 | - | TGTGCCAGCAGTGACGACAGCGTCCCCTACGAGCAGTACTTC | CASSDDSVPYEQYF
TRBJ2-2 | - | TRBV29-1 | - | TGCAGCGTCAGTCAGACCGGGGAGCTGTTTTTT | CSVSQTGELFF
TRBJ1-5 | once | TRBV27 | TRBD1 | TGTGCCAGCAGTCTTGGGACAGGGGGCAATCAGCCCCAGCATTTT | CASSLGTGGNQPQHF
TRBJ2-3 | once | TRBV3-1/TRBV3-2 | - | TGTGCCAGCGCCTCGGGGGATACGCAGTATTTT | CASASGDTQYF
TRBJ2-7 | - | TRBV7-9 | TRBD2 | TGTGCCAGCAGCTTAAGGTCTCGGGGGGAGTACGAGCAGTACTTC | CASSLRSRGEYEQYF
TRBJ2-7 | - | TRBV27 | TRBD2 | TGTGCCAGCAGTCTGGGCGGGAGCGAGCAGTACTTC | CASSLGGSEQYF
TRBJ1-2 | - | TRBV7-3 | TRBD1 | TGTGCCAGCAGCTCGGGACAGGGTAACTTCGGCTACACCTTC | CASSSGQGNFGYTF
TRBJ1-2 | - | TRBV7-9 | TRBD1 | TGTGCCAGCAGCATCCCGGACAGGGTGTCCGTTGGCTACACCTTC | CASSIPDRVSVGYTF
TRBJ1-5 | few | TRBV4-1 | TRBD1 | TGCGCCAGCAGCTACGGACAGGGGGATCAGCCCCAGCATTTT | CASSYGQGDQPQHF
TRBJ1-1 | few | TRBV19 | - | TGTGCCAGCCAACAACGTCATCTGGGGGCGAGGACTGAAGCTTTCTTT | CASQQRHLGARTEAFF
TRBJ1-3 | - | TRBV11-3 | - | TGTGCCAGCAGCTTATTCCCCCCAGGATTCTCTGGAAACACCATATATTTT | CASSLFPPGFSGNTIYF
TRBJ1-2 | - | TRBV4-1 | - | TGCGCCAGCAGCCACAGAGGGGGTTCGGGTGGCTACACCTTC | CASSHRGGSGGYTF
TRBJ1-1 | - | TRBV6-5 | TRBD1 | TGTGCCAGCAGTCGGGACAGAGGGACTGAAGCTTTCTTT | CASSRDRGTEAFF
TRBJ1-2 | - | TRBV5-1 | - | TGCGCCAGCAGCTTGGACAGGGACGGCTACACCTTC | CASSLDRDGYTF
TRBJ2-4 | - | TRBV27 | TRBD1 | TGTGCCAGCAGTTCCTGGGAACAGGGGTCCAAAAACATTCAGTACTTC | CASSSWEQGSKNIQYF
TRBJ2-7 | once | TRBV19 | - | TGTGCCAGTAGTATAGCCCGGGACTACGAGCAGTACTTC | CASSIARDYEQYF
TRBJ1-1 | once | TRBV6-5 | - | TGTGCCAGCAATCGAGTGAACACTGAAGCTTTCTTT | CASNRVNTEAFF
TRBJ1-1 | - | TRBV28 | - | TGTGCCAGCAGTTTAACGGGTATGAACACTGAAGCTTTCTTT | CASSLTGMNTEAFF
TRBJ2-7 | - | TRBV5-4 | - | TGTGCCAGCAGCTCCTCTACCCTGACAGCTCAGTACTTC | CASSSSTLTAQYF
TRBJ2-5 | - | TRBV5-1 | TRBD2 | TGCGCCAGCAGCTCCCTAGCGGCGGAGGAGACCCAGTACTTC | CASSSLAAEETQYF
TRBJ2-1 | - | TRBV3-1/TRBV3-2 | - | TGTGCCAGCAGCCAAGAAGTTTTTGTCTACTACAATGAGCAGTTCTTC | CASSQEVFVYYNEQFF
TRBJ2-1 | - | TRBV6-5 | TRBD2 | TGTGCCAGCAGTTCGCGGGGGTACAATGAGCAGTTCTTC | CASSSRGYNEQFF
TRBJ2-1 | - | TRBV20-1 | TRBD2 | TGCAGTGCTAGTTGGGGGCTAGCGGGCGGCATCTCCTACAATGAGCAGTTCTTC | CSASWGLAGGISYNEQFF
TRBJ2-5 | - | TRBV2 | - | TGTGCCAGCAGTATAGACAGGTTAGAGACCCAGTACTTC | CASSIDRLETQYF